The 10 T cell receptor beta chains below come from one sample, sequenced in a study of cytomegalovirus exposure and HLA in healthy donors. PCR was performed using 60 Vbeta and 13 Jbeta primers. Libraries were prepared by immunoSEQ multiplex PCR; TCRdb keeps only in-frame clonotypes and omits some of them. The sample lists about 98,000 clones, 81% seen once, with approximately 1.3% in the top ten. What was sequenced was PBMCs. Source of these receptors: a man aged 35 to 55 in good health and CMV-seronegative.

The rearrangement links TRBV5-4 to TRBJ2-3; 11 bases agree with TRBD2. This CDR3 spans 16 amino acids. Germline CDR1 SGHNT, CDR2 YYREEE (reference sequence). The V gene end was trimmed by 3 bases and the J gene end by 0 bases; junction bases not matched to a gene: 3. The CDR3: CASSSLAGESTDTQYF. The CDR3 nucleotides are TGTGCCAGCAGCTCACTAGCGGGGGAAAGCACAGATACGCAGTATTTT. The full variable domain, rest sourced from reference TRBV5-4 and TRBJ2-3, is ETGVTQSPTHLIKTRGQQVTLRCSSQSGHNTVSWYQQALGQGPQFIFQYYREEENGRGNFPPRFSGLQFPNYSSELNVNALELDDSALYLCASSSLAGESTDTQYFGPGTRLTVL.

This chain uses TRBV19 with TRBJ1-5, with D uncertain. The V gene's germline CDR1 is LNHDA and CDR2 SQIVND (reference sequence). CDR3 size: 14 residues. V dropped 5 bases and J dropped 4 bases, with 12 bases sitting between them. The CDR3 DNA follows: TGTGCCAGTAGTTCACGGGGTGGGAATCAGCCCCAGCATTTT. Protein: CASSSRGGNQPQHF.

The rearrangement links TRBV7-2 to TRBJ1-5; 8 nucleotides match TRBD1. Germline V lookup: CDR1 SGHTA, CDR2 FQGNSA. V gave up 4 bases and J gave up 4 bases; unmatched junction bases: 6. This CDR3 is 15 amino acids long. In DNA, the CDR3 is TGTGCCAGCAGCTCCCCGGGACAGGATAATCAGCCCCAGCATTTT. This gives the protein CASSSPGQDNQPQHF.

The rearrangement joins TRBV6-4 to TRBJ2-1; TRBD2 matches at 11 bases. CDR3 length equals 13 residues. Looked up from germline, CDR1 is MRHNA and CDR2 is SNTAGT. V lost 5 bases to trimming and J lost 9 bases; unmatched junction nucleotides: 3. The CDR3 region has the DNA TGTGCCAGCAGTTATAGCGGGGGGGCTGAGCAGTTCTTC. Protein: CASSYSGGAEQFF.

This clone has more than one count but fewer than ten. This sequence joins TRBV19 and TRBJ2-7; the D is unclear. Germline V gives CDR1 LNHDA, CDR2 SQIVND (reference sequence). This CDR3 is 15 amino acids long. V shed 5 bases and J shed 6 bases, with 20 bases lying between them. The CDR3 nucleotides read TGTGCCAGTAGTCCCTCCCTTACCCCCGGGTCCGAGCAGTACTTC. Residues: CASSPSLTPGSEQYF. The variable domain in full, with the rest retrieved from reference TRBV19 and TRBJ2-7, is DGGITQSPKYLFRKEGQNVTLSCEQNLNHDAMYWYRQDPGQGLRLIYYSQIVNDFQKGDIAEGYSVSREKKESFPLTVTSAQKNPTAFYLCASSPSLTPGSEQYFGPGTRLTVT.

This clone was seen only once. The chain joins TRBV9 to TRBJ1-2; D not resolved. The CDR3 has 13 residues. With 3 bases removed from V and 3 bases from J, the gap between germline ends came to 9 bases. Germline V gene data show CDR1 as SGDLS and CDR2 as YYNGEE. In nucleotides, the CDR3 is TGTGCCAGCAGCGCGGGAGCCGACTATGGCTACACCTTC. Encoded protein: CASSAGADYGYTF.

This clone was detected once. Additional DNA sequences in this sample encode the identical CDR3. The rearrangement links TRBV7-9 to TRBJ1-3; a possible D gene is TRBD1 (5 bases). The CDR3 length is 14 residues. Germline V gene data show CDR1 as SEHNR and CDR2 as FQNEAQ (reference sequence). V lost 6 bases to trimming and J lost 1 base, with 10 bases between them. The CDR3 is CASSSGTSGNTIYF. DNA of the CDR3: TGTGCCAGCAGTTCCGGGACTTCTGGAAACACCATATATTTT.

The chain joins TRBV7-2 to TRBJ2-7, with 9 bases aligning to TRBD2. This CDR3 contains 14 residues. V trimming: 5 bases; J trimming: 7 bases; junction bases outside the gene matches: 9. Germline CDR1 reads SGHTA; CDR2 reads FQGNSA. CDR3 loop: CASSRGGDLLEQYF. DNA for the CDR3: TGTGCCAGCAGCCGCGGGGGGGATCTACTAGAGCAGTACTTC.

The genes are TRBV11-1 and TRBJ1-1, with TRBD1 identical over 7 bases. V shed 5 bases, J shed 8 bases, and the junction held 5 bases outside the gene matches. The germline gives CDR1 SGHAT, CDR2 FQDESV (reference sequence). The CDR3 totals 12 residues. The CDR3 sequence is CASSLGTDEAFF. The DNA of the CDR3 is TGTGCCAGCAGCCTTGGGACAGACGAAGCTTTCTTT.

The rearrangement links TRBV29-1 to TRBJ1-1; D might be TRBD1 (5 bases). Germline values: CDR1 SQVTM, CDR2 ANQGSEA. V lost 8 bases, J lost 0 bases, and 13 bases lay in between. The CDR3 has 13 residues. CDR3 DNA sequence: TGCAGCACCTACCAGGGCATGAACACTGAAGCTTTCTTT. This translates into CSTYQGMNTEAFF.